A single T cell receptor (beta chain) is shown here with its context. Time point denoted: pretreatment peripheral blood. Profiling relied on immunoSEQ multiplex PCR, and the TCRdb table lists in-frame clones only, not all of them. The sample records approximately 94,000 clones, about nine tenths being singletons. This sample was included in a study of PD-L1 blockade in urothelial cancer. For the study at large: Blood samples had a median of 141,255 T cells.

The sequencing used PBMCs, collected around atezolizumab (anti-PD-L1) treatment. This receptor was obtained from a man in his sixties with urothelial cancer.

CDR3 residues: CASSQSPGINTGELFF. The CDR3 nucleotides read TGTGCCAGCAGCCAATCACCCGGGATCAACACCGGGGAGCTGTTTTTT. The chain recombines TRBV16 with TRBJ2-2, with D possibly matching TRBD2 (5 bases). The V and J ends lost 0 bases and 2 bases respectively, with 10 bases between them. The CDR3 is 16 residues long. The germline gives CDR1 KGHSY, CDR2 FQNENV.